The rows below give T cell receptor beta chains drawn from one sample of a study of human thymus T cells. Clones were read by immunoSEQ multiplex PCR, and TCRdb kept only the in-frame ones, dropping some. The repertoire consists of some 130,000 clones, with around 94% occurring once and the leading ten covering around 0.022%. The sequencing sample was made of thymus tissue. The receptors were gathered from a boy younger than two with a congenital heart defect but otherwise immunologically healthy. The conserved cysteine and the conserved F or W are not part of the CDR3 here. The size of a clone is reported for some rows only, either as once, few or many, or as a class for expanded clones.

j_gene	v_gene	abundance	CDR3aa
TRBJ1-6	TRBV10-3	-	AIRGAAGPNSPLH
TRBJ1-1	TRBV6-5	-	ASSQRQGGSTEAF
TRBJ1-2	TRBV28	-	ASSLLTGWDGYT
TRBJ2-7	TRBV18	-	ASSPPGSYEQY
TRBJ1-6	TRBV6-1	-	ASRGVNNSPLH
TRBJ1-1	TRBV14	-	ASSSRPGGEVTEAF
TRBJ1-4	TRBV2	-	ASNVQGSPLEKLF
TRBJ1-2	TRBV19	-	ASSGTGRYGYT
TRBJ2-5	TRBV28	-	ASSFVQETQY
TRBJ1-1	TRBV15	-	ATSRDAGGEAF
TRBJ1-2	TRBV7-9	-	ASSLAGNGTPYGYT
TRBJ1-5	TRBV10-3	-	AISVAGPNQPQH
TRBJ2-1	TRBV6-5	-	ASSPSTGNEQF
TRBJ1-2	TRBV6-1	-	ASRRDRGPYGYT
TRBJ1-2	TRBV28	-	ASRAVNYGYT
TRBJ1-5	TRBV28	-	ASSSKSWDRGNQPQH
TRBJ2-5	TRBV11-3	-	ASSSHRGQETQY
TRBJ2-1	TRBV9	-	ASSVVSGGSSYNEQF
-	TRBV25-1	-	ASSEGDRSKQLYEQY
TRBJ2-7	TRBV5-1	-	ASSLLLAGGPIHEQY
TRBJ1-1	TRBV5-8	once	ASSLSPGVNTEAF
TRBJ2-1	TRBV10-1	-	ASSGTALSHNEQF
TRBJ2-3	TRBV7-9	-	ASSPRDRSTDTQY
TRBJ1-6	TRBV27	-	ASSLSKTGDNSPLH
TRBJ1-2	TRBV25-1	-	ASSEEQGHNYGYT
TRBJ1-5	TRBV18	-	ASSPGRALMSNQPQH
TRBJ2-3	TRBV4-2	-	ASSQNGGGPSADTQY
TRBJ2-1	TRBV7-9	-	ASSNGTQVCEQF